The entry below describes one T cell receptor (beta chain). Its antigen is still unknown. Libraries of TCR beta came from iRepertoire HTBI primers plus Arm-PCR of CDR3 regions. A single record per CDR3 protein comes from TCRdb applying MiXCR to the multiplex PCR reads. The sample carries hundreds of thousands of distinct CDR3 sequences, about 16% recorded once. The data belong to a study of regulatory T cells in long-lasting Graves disease. Study-level points and caveats: TCR diversity was lower in persistent than newly diagnosed Graves' disease. The study found TRBV28, TRBJ1-2 and TRBJ2-5 favored in persistent disease.

Per germline, CDR1 MNHEY and CDR2 SMNVEV (reference sequence). The V and J ends lost 9 bases and 4 bases, in that order; junction bases with no gene match: 9. This CDR3 region has 14 residues. Specified time point: newly diagnosed GD, antithyroid drugs for less than 3 months. There was RNA extracted from PBMCs, and the TCR library was made from it. These data were also reused for a study on T cells in Graves' hyperthyroidism and ophthalmopathy. That source notes: From stable hyperthyroidism, ophthalmopathy was set apart by a 13 V-J model.

Here the sequenced sample was peripheral blood mononuclear cells (PBMCs), taken at new diagnosis, from a patient treated with antithyroid drugs. This clonotype originated in a man aged 18 to 29 with Graves disease. This chain uses TRBV27 with TRBJ1-5; 7 positions match TRBD1. CDR3 coding DNA: TGTGCCAGTAAGCCGGGACAGTCAAATCAGCCCCAGCATTTT. Protein product: CASKPGQSNQPQHF.